Here is one T cell receptor beta chain with its context. In Seattle, patients joined the study during active infection and were tracked longitudinally. The data are from a study of blood T cell repertoires in COVID-19. Study summary: In each case, the material was cDNA or gDNA derived from T cells, B-cell-depleted T cells, or PBMCs.

In the original workflow: Estimated nucleated cell counts came from reference gene primer amplification. Method: immunoSEQ multiplex PCR; TCRdb's copy keeps in-frame clones and lacks some. V, J and clone size reflect that table, while D and trimming were determined from the DNA. This table has more than 200,000 clones, roughly 80% appearing once. Between the trimmed V and J ends, which lost 0 bases and 4 bases, there was a span of 7 bases. The CDR3 covers 14 residues. In germline, CDR1 is SGDLS, CDR2 YYNGEE. The TCR comes from a woman over 75 with COVID-19, enrolled during active disease. The V call is TRBV9, the J call TRBJ2-2; D is undetermined. Sequencing used peripheral blood. The CDR3 loop is CASSVGRSTGELFF. The CDR3 DNA reads as TGTGCCAGCAGCGTAGGTAGGAGCACCGGGGAGCTGTTTTTT.